This T cell receptor beta chain was captured in a study of shared clonotypes between healthy human individuals. Study findings and constraints: In the sorted subsets, rarefaction showed sequencing was incomplete despite large depth. Generally, naive subsets (rather than memory subsets) showed larger estimated richness.

V was clipped by 0 bases and J by 4 bases; unmatched bases: 2. Germline V lookup: CDR1 SGHRS, CDR2 YFSETQ. The CDR3 loop spans 14 amino acids. This clone appeared a few times. Its antigen is unidentified. The same CDR3 also results from other DNA sequences found in this sample. Using immunoSEQ multiplex PCR, the repertoire was profiled, and TCRdb retains in-frame clones only, with some absent. The sample records about 2.4 million clones, roughly 92% being singletons. Input material: naive CD4+ T cells sorted from blood. Subset of the sample: CD45RA+ positively selected. The V and J genes are TRBV5-1 and TRBJ2-3; 7 positions match TRBD1. This receptor was identified in a man between 18 and 29 years old in good health. Here the CDR3 DNA reads TGCGCCAGCAGCTTGGGACAGGGCCCAGATACGCAGTATTTT. It yields the protein CASSLGQGPDTQYF. Together with reference TRBV5-1 and TRBJ2-3, the CDR3 gives the full variable domain: KAGVTQTPRYLIKTRGQQVTLSCSPISGHRSVSWYQQTPGQGLQFLFEYFSETQRNKGNFPGRFSGRQFSNSRSEMNVSTLELGDSALYLCASSLGQGPDTQYFGPGTRLTVL.